This T cell receptor beta chain was retrieved from a study of T cells after yellow fever vaccination. Germline loops: CDR1 MNHEY, CDR2 SMNVEV (reference sequence). V shed 5 bases, J shed 3 bases, and the junction held 10 bases outside the gene matches. This CDR3 contains 17 residues. Using its own MiXCR run on the 5' RACE reads, TCRdb lists one record per CDR3 protein. The sample lists a few hundred thousand distinct CDR3 sequences, roughly 7.2% occurring once. The specimen comprised CD4+ T cells sorted from PBMCs, sampled 15 days after the yellow fever booster vaccination. The receptor's source is a man aged 25-45 years who received the YFV17D yellow fever vaccine. This rearrangement joins TRBV27 to TRBJ1-5, with 10 bases aligning to TRBD1. Written as DNA, the CDR3 is TGTGCCAGCAGTGGGGGACAGGGGAAAACGATCAATCAGCCCCAGCATTTT. Its translation: CASSGGQGKTINQPQHF.